Listed below are T cell receptor beta chains from one sample, sequenced in a study of technical replicates of blood from a handful of donors. Sequencing was performed with immunoSEQ multiplex PCR; in TCRdb, only in-frame clones are kept and a portion is missing. Of roughly 79,000 clones listed, approximately 96% are singletons. The sample comprised T cells isolated from PBMCs. All receptors derive from a human donor in good health. The CDR3 runs from the conserved cysteine through the conserved F or W. The D gene is left open where the match is weak. For some rows the clone size is stated as once, few or many, or as a class when expanded; others skip it.

cdr3_length	d_call	j_call	v_call	clone_size	cdr3_aa	cdr3_nt
14	TRBD2	TRBJ2-2	TRBV7-3	.	CASSWDYNTGELFF	TGTGCCAGCAGCTGGGACTATAACACCGGGGAGCTGTTTTTT
12	.	TRBJ2-7	TRBV30	.	CAWSVARYEQYF	TGTGCCTGGAGTGTAGCCCGGTACGAGCAGTACTTC
15	.	TRBJ2-1	TRBV7-9	.	CASSLSGFSYNEQFF	TGTGCCAGCAGCTTAAGCGGGTTCTCCTACAATGAGCAGTTCTTC
17	TRBD2	TRBJ2-6	TRBV28	.	CASRGLAPTSGANVLTF	TGTGCCAGCAGGGGACTAGCGCCGACCTCTGGGGCCAACGTCCTGACTTTC
14	.	TRBJ1-1	TRBV5-1	.	CASSRLGGATEAFF	TGCGCCAGCAGTCGCCTTGGGGGGGCCACTGAAGCTTTCTTT
13	.	TRBJ1-1	TRBV7-3	.	CASSHDRPTEAFF	TGTGCCAGCAGCCACGACAGACCTACTGAAGCTTTCTTT
13	TRBD1	TRBJ1-1	TRBV4-3	few	CASSPDRGTEAFF	TGCGCCAGCAGTCCCGACAGGGGGACTGAAGCTTTCTTT
14	.	TRBJ1-5	TRBV7-9	once	CASSRAEANQPQHF	TGTGCCAGCAGCCGTGCCGAGGCCAATCAGCCCCAGCATTTT
14	.	TRBJ2-4	TRBV28	.	CASSPSGELNIQYF	TGTGCCAGCAGTCCATCCGGGGAATTAAACATTCAGTACTTC
11	.	TRBJ1-1	TRBV27	.	CASGRGTEAFF	TGTGCCAGCGGTAGGGGCACTGAAGCTTTCTTT
14	TRBD2	TRBJ2-7	TRBV10-3	.	CAILDSEGGHEQYF	TGTGCCATCTTGGATAGCGAGGGAGGGCACGAGCAGTACTTC
11	.	TRBJ2-1	TRBV20-1	.	CSARMWEVEFF	TGCAGTGCTAGGATGTGGGAGGTGGAGTTCTTC
11	.	TRBJ1-5	TRBV6-6	.	CASRTDQPQHF	TGTGCCAGCCGGACAGATCAGCCCCAGCATTTT
15	.	TRBJ2-2	TRBV7-2	.	CASSLVNQVSGELFF	TGTGCCAGCAGCTTAGTAAATCAGGTTTCAGGGGAGCTGTTTTTT
18	TRBD1	TRBJ1-4	TRBV13	.	CASSGRTGGGSWDEKLFF	TGTGCCAGCAGCGGGCGGACAGGGGGAGGAAGTTGGGATGAAAAACTGTTTTTT
12	.	TRBJ2-7	TRBV25-1	.	CASSEPEREQYF	TGTGCCAGCAGTGAACCGGAGCGGGAGCAGTACTTC
12	.	TRBJ2-7	TRBV5-4	.	CASSLKSYEQYF	TGTGCCAGCAGCTTAAAGAGCTACGAGCAGTACTTC
14	.	TRBJ1-1	TRBV6-1	.	CASSFPRGPTEAFF	TGTGCCAGCAGTTTTCCCAGGGGACCCACTGAAGCTTTCTTT
18	TRBD1	TRBJ1-5	TRBV4-3	.	CASSLGTGLGYSNQPQHF	TGCGCCAGCAGCCTAGGGACAGGGCTGGGTTATAGCAATCAGCCCCAGCATTTT
14	.	TRBJ2-5	TRBV6-6	.	CASSPLASQETQYF	TGTGCCAGCAGTCCACTAGCTTCTCAAGAGACCCAGTACTTC
14	.	TRBJ2-7	TRBV30	.	CAWSVPGGTYEQYF	TGTGCCTGGAGTGTACCCGGAGGCACCTACGAGCAGTACTTC
15	.	TRBJ1-3	TRBV29-1	.	CSVTGTWDSGNTIYF	TGCAGCGTAACCGGGACATGGGACTCTGGAAACACCATATATTTT
15	TRBD2	TRBJ2-1	TRBV7-2	.	CASTPWTSENNEQFF	TGTGCCAGCACCCCTTGGACTAGCGAGAACAATGAGCAGTTCTTC
12	.	TRBJ1-2	TRBV9	.	CASSSNREGYTF	TGTGCCAGCAGCTCCAACCGGGAGGGCTACACCTTC
13	.	TRBJ2-7	TRBV11-2	.	CASSSDWKGEQYF	TGTGCCAGCAGCTCGGACTGGAAGGGCGAGCAGTACTTC
13	.	TRBJ1-2	TRBV30	.	CAWTAGNLYGYTF	TGTGCCTGGACCGCCGGGAACCTCTATGGCTACACCTTC
12	.	TRBJ2-7	TRBV2	.	CASDDGGLGQYF	TGTGCCAGTGACGACGGCGGGTTGGGGCAGTACTTC
13	.	TRBJ1-5	TRBV27	few	CASREASNQPQHF	TGTGCCAGCAGAGAGGCTAGCAATCAGCCCCAGCATTTT
17	TRBD2	TRBJ2-2	TRBV15	.	CAASRGRARGSTGELFF	TGTGCCGCCAGCAGAGGGAGGGCTAGGGGTAGCACCGGGGAGCTGTTTTTT
14	TRBD2	TRBJ2-1	TRBV25-1	.	CASHRTSGKQEQFF	TGTGCCAGCCATAGGACTAGCGGGAAGCAGGAGCAGTTCTTC
13	.	TRBJ2-7	TRBV13	.	CASKEGRGYEQYF	TGTGCCAGCAAGGAGGGGAGAGGGTACGAGCAGTACTTC
14	.	TRBJ2-1	TRBV6-5	.	CASSYSASYNEQFF	TGTGCCAGCAGTTACTCAGCCTCCTACAATGAGCAGTTCTTC
13	.	TRBJ1-1	TRBV5-6	once	CASSLERNTEAFF	TGTGCCAGCAGCTTGGAGCGGAACACTGAAGCTTTCTTT
14	TRBD2	TRBJ2-1	TRBV2	.	CAIPRAGGANEQFF	TGTGCCATACCTCGAGCGGGAGGCGCAAATGAGCAGTTCTTC
16	TRBD2	TRBJ2-7	TRBV6-5	.	CASSYSSGLAGERQYF	TGTGCCAGCAGTTATTCCTCGGGACTAGCGGGTGAAAGGCAGTACTTC
15	.	TRBJ1-4	TRBV5-5	.	CASSRDGRGIEKLFF	TGTGCCAGCAGCCGAGATGGGAGAGGGATCGAAAAACTGTTTTTT
15	TRBD2	TRBJ2-3	TRBV5-4	.	CASSPVTSRPEAQYF	TGTGCCAGCAGCCCCGTGACTAGCCGACCCGAGGCGCAGTATTTT
11	.	TRBJ1-2	TRBV6-5	.	CASSDSYGYTF	TGTGCCAGCAGTGACAGCTATGGCTACACCTTC
15	TRBD1	TRBJ1-1	TRBV9	.	CASSPRTGGDSEAFF	TGTGCCAGCAGCCCCCGGACAGGGGGCGATTCTGAAGCTTTCTTT
14	.	TRBJ2-2	TRBV6-4	few	CASSDGTNTGELFF	TGTGCCAGCAGTGACGGGACAAACACCGGGGAGCTGTTTTTT
13	TRBD2	TRBJ2-3	TRBV6-1	.	CASPPGGLDTQYF	TGTGCCAGCCCCCCGGGAGGCCTAGATACGCAGTATTTT
18	TRBD2	TRBJ2-3	TRBV4-1	.	CASSKPGLAGGSTDTQYF	TGCGCCAGCAGCAAGCCGGGACTAGCGGGAGGGAGCACAGATACGCAGTATTTT
14	TRBD1	TRBJ2-7	TRBV4-1	.	CASSQVPGGNEQYF	TGCGCCAGCAGCCAAGTCCCAGGGGGCAACGAGCAGTACTTC
15	.	TRBJ2-1	TRBV7-6	.	CASSLGGTGYNEQFF	TGTGCCAGCAGCTTAGGCGGGACCGGGTACAATGAGCAGTTCTTC
13	TRBD1	TRBJ2-1	TRBV25-1	.	CASSPGQGREQFF	TGTGCCAGCAGTCCGGGACAGGGACGTGAGCAGTTCTTC
12	.	TRBJ1-5	TRBV29-1	.	CSVGEGGQPQHF	TGCAGCGTTGGTGAAGGGGGTCAGCCCCAGCATTTT
16	TRBD2	TRBJ2-1	TRBV5-1	.	CASSPRASSGTREQFF	TGCGCCAGCAGCCCCCGGGCGTCTAGCGGGACGCGTGAGCAGTTCTTC
14	TRBD2	TRBJ2-7	TRBV7-2	.	CASSRGLAVYEQYF	TGTGCCAGCAGCCGGGGACTAGCGGTCTACGAGCAGTACTTC
14	.	TRBJ2-7	TRBV27	.	CASSPTGPSYEQYF	TGTGCCAGCAGTCCTACAGGACCTTCCTACGAGCAGTACTTC
18	.	TRBJ2-7	TRBV5-1	.	CASSLASQARRGLYEQYF	TGCGCCAGCAGCTTGGCGTCGCAGGCTAGGAGGGGGCTCTACGAGCAGTACTTC
12	.	TRBJ2-1	TRBV5-6	once	CASSPRQSKQFF	TGTGCCAGCAGCCCCAGACAGAGTAAGCAGTTCTTC
16	.	TRBJ1-1	TRBV4-3	.	CASRHNQQVVNTEAFF	TGCGCCAGCAGACATAATCAACAGGTTGTAAACACTGAAGCTTTCTTT
15	TRBD1	TRBJ1-1	TRBV9	.	CASSVGQGRNTEAFF	TGTGCCAGCAGCGTAGGACAGGGGAGGAACACTGAAGCTTTCTTT
16	TRBD2	TRBJ2-3	TRBV18	once	CASSPFQREITDTQYF	TGTGCCAGCTCACCATTCCAGCGGGAGATCACAGATACGCAGTATTTT
14	.	TRBJ2-7	TRBV9	.	CASSTGTGSDEQYF	TGTGCCAGCTCGACCGGCACAGGAAGCGACGAGCAGTACTTC